The rows below give T cell receptor beta chains drawn from one sample of a study of shared T cell receptors in the human thymus. Data came from immunoSEQ multiplex PCR; TCRdb stores just in-frame clones and leaves some out. The sample contains about 400,000 clones, 95% of which appear only once. The specimen was thymocytes. These receptors came from a human donor. Each CDR3 is given with its conserved first and last residue. The order of the fields is J gene, D gene, V gene, clone size, CDR3 protein, CDR3 DNA. D genes are given only for firm matches. Clone size, where shown, is once, few, many, or a class for clones that have expanded.

j_gene: TRBJ2-7; d_gene: TRBD2; v_gene: TRBV10-1; abundance: -; CDR3aa: CASRKREWGEQYF; CDR3nt: TGCGCCAGCAGGAAGCGGGAGTGGGGCGAGCAGTACTTC
j_gene: TRBJ1-4; d_gene: TRBD1; v_gene: TRBV28; abundance: -; CDR3aa: CASSLRAGGVEKLFF; CDR3nt: TGTGCCAGCAGTTTAAGGGCAGGGGGAGTTGAAAAACTGTTTTTT
j_gene: TRBJ1-2; d_gene: -; v_gene: TRBV2; abundance: -; CDR3aa: CASTYRRRGPDYGYTF; CDR3nt: TGTGCCAGCACCTATAGACGCCGGGGGCCCGACTATGGCTACACCTTC
j_gene: TRBJ2-1; d_gene: TRBD2; v_gene: TRBV7-3; abundance: -; CDR3aa: CASSLYASGRFSDEQFF; CDR3nt: TGTGCCAGCAGCTTATATGCTAGCGGGAGGTTTAGCGATGAGCAGTTCTTC
j_gene: TRBJ2-5; d_gene: -; v_gene: TRBV6-6; abundance: -; CDR3aa: CASSNRDWRETQYF; CDR3nt: TGTGCCAGCAGCAACCGGGACTGGAGGGAGACCCAGTACTTC
j_gene: TRBJ1-3; d_gene: -; v_gene: TRBV27; abundance: -; CDR3aa: CASSLSNPWDSKAIYLCYGNTIYF; CDR3nt: TGTGCCAGCAGTTTATCCAACCCTTGGGACTCCAAAGCGATCTATCTCTGTTACGGAAACACCATATATTTT
j_gene: TRBJ2-1; d_gene: TRBD2; v_gene: TRBV5-1; abundance: -; CDR3aa: CASSLGGGREGNEQFF; CDR3nt: TGCGCCAGCAGCTTGGGGGGTGGCAGGGAGGGCAATGAGCAGTTCTTC
j_gene: TRBJ2-7; d_gene: -; v_gene: TRBV7-2; abundance: -; CDR3aa: CASSRGASEGQYF; CDR3nt: TGTGCCAGCAGCCGGGGGGCTAGCGAAGGGCAGTACTTC
j_gene: TRBJ1-1; d_gene: TRBD1; v_gene: TRBV5-8; abundance: -; CDR3aa: CASSSRDRGMNTEAFF; CDR3nt: TGTGCCAGCAGCTCCCGGGACAGGGGAATGAACACTGAAGCTTTCTTT
j_gene: TRBJ1-1; d_gene: -; v_gene: TRBV6-1; abundance: few; CDR3aa: CASSFTMNTEAFF; CDR3nt: TGTGCCAGCAGTTTCACCATGAACACTGAAGCTTTCTTT
j_gene: TRBJ2-7; d_gene: -; v_gene: TRBV5-8; abundance: -; CDR3aa: CASSHVEQYF; CDR3nt: TGTGCCAGCAGCCATGTCGAGCAGTACTTC
j_gene: TRBJ2-7; d_gene: TRBD1; v_gene: TRBV27; abundance: -; CDR3aa: CASSLSTGTGGYEQYF; CDR3nt: TGTGCCAGCAGTTTATCTACCGGGACAGGGGGATACGAGCAGTACTTC
j_gene: TRBJ2-5; d_gene: -; v_gene: TRBV27; abundance: -; CDR3aa: CASSVGRGDRGETQYF; CDR3nt: TGTGCCAGCAGTGTGGGCAGGGGTGATCGAGGGGAGACCCAGTACTTC
j_gene: TRBJ2-3; d_gene: -; v_gene: TRBV27; abundance: -; CDR3aa: CASSYSADTQYF; CDR3nt: TGTGCCAGCAGTTATTCTGCAGATACGCAGTATTTT
j_gene: TRBJ1-1; d_gene: -; v_gene: TRBV7-6; abundance: -; CDR3aa: CASTPLGFGAFF; CDR3nt: TGTGCCAGCACCCCCCTGGGGTTCGGAGCTTTCTTT
j_gene: TRBJ2-1; d_gene: TRBD2; v_gene: TRBV7-2; abundance: -; CDR3aa: CASSLGQTSGSHEQFF; CDR3nt: TGTGCCAGCAGCTTAGGTCAGACTAGCGGGAGCCATGAGCAGTTCTTC
j_gene: TRBJ2-7; d_gene: TRBD2; v_gene: TRBV5-4; abundance: -; CDR3aa: CASSQDLGTSGKTYEQYF; CDR3nt: TGTGCCAGCAGCCAAGATCTTGGGACTAGCGGGAAAACCTACGAGCAGTACTTC
j_gene: TRBJ2-3; d_gene: TRBD2; v_gene: TRBV28; abundance: once; CDR3aa: CASFPGLAGRDTQYF; CDR3nt: TGTGCCAGTTTCCCGGGACTAGCGGGACGAGATACGCAGTATTTT
j_gene: TRBJ2-1; d_gene: TRBD2; v_gene: TRBV28; abundance: -; CDR3aa: CASSSISGTSGGSSYNEQFF; CDR3nt: TGTGCCAGCAGTAGTATATCCGGGACTAGCGGGGGGAGCTCCTACAATGAGCAGTTCTTC
j_gene: TRBJ2-7; d_gene: -; v_gene: TRBV15; abundance: -; CDR3aa: CATSRDPGRSYEQYF; CDR3nt: TGTGCCACCAGCAGAGACCCGGGCAGGTCCTACGAGCAGTACTTC
j_gene: TRBJ2-7; d_gene: -; v_gene: TRBV11-2; abundance: -; CDR3aa: CVSSTMTEVMGEQYF; CDR3nt: TGTGTCAGCAGCACGATGACAGAGGTGATGGGCGAGCAGTACTTC
j_gene: TRBJ2-3; d_gene: -; v_gene: TRBV5-1; abundance: -; CDR3aa: CASSLGGSSSTDTQYF; CDR3nt: TGCGCCAGCAGCTTGGGAGGGTCATCAAGCACAGATACGCAGTATTTT
j_gene: TRBJ2-1; d_gene: -; v_gene: TRBV6-1; abundance: -; CDR3aa: CASSEQWSSGELGEQFF; CDR3nt: TGTGCCAGCAGTGAACAATGGAGTAGCGGAGAGCTCGGTGAGCAGTTCTTC
j_gene: TRBJ2-3; d_gene: -; v_gene: TRBV11-2; abundance: -; CDR3aa: CASSLGQSTDTQYF; CDR3nt: TGTGCCAGCAGCTTAGGACAGAGCACAGATACGCAGTATTTT
j_gene: TRBJ1-2; d_gene: TRBD1; v_gene: TRBV2; abundance: -; CDR3aa: CASSQGIFGYTF; CDR3nt: TGTGCCAGTTCACAGGGGATTTTTGGCTACACCTTC
j_gene: TRBJ2-1; d_gene: TRBD2; v_gene: TRBV19; abundance: -; CDR3aa: CASIPSGRAGPYNEQFF; CDR3nt: TGTGCCAGTATCCCCAGCGGGAGGGCCGGTCCTTACAATGAGCAGTTCTTC
j_gene: TRBJ1-5; d_gene: -; v_gene: TRBV5-4; abundance: -; CDR3aa: CASSVQTQGTDDSNQPQHF; CDR3nt: TGTGCCAGCAGCGTCCAGACTCAAGGGACGGACGATAGCAATCAGCCCCAGCATTTT